This TCR beta chain comes out of a study of T cell responses to AZD1222 COVID-19 vaccine. Study-wide findings and caveats: White British ancestry dominated among donors, who included more females, and clonal diversity was possibly underestimated.

This CDR3 spans 12 amino acids. Germline CDR1 MGHDK, CDR2 SYGVNS. V lost 7 bases and J lost 0, with 4 bases in between. The method was immunoSEQ multiplex PCR; TCRdb's version includes in-frame clones alone and lacks a portion of them. The sample records some 190,000 clones, 80% to 95% being singletons. Remarks on this clone: The antigen remains undetermined.

The TCR sequence derives from an adult in good health. The V and J genes are TRBV25-1 and TRBJ1-3, with D unclear. Sequenced material: peripheral blood, taken on day 0 of AZD1222 vaccination. In nucleotides, the CDR3 is TGTGCCAGCATCAGCTCTGGAAACACCATATATTTT. As protein: CASISSGNTIYF.